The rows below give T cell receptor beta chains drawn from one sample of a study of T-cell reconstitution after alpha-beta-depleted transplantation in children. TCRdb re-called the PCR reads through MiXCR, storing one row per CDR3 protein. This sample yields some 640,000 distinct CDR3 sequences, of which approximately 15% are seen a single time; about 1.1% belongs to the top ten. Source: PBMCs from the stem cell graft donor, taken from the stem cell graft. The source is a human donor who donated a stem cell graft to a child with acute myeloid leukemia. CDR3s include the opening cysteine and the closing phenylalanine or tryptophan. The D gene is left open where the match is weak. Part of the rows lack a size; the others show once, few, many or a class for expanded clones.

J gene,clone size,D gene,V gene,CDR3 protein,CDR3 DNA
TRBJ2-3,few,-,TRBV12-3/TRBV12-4,CASSFGSLSTDTQYF,TGTGCCAGCAGTTTTGGCAGTCTGAGCACAGATACGCAGTATTTT
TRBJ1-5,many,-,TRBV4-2,CASSQLTGSNQPQHF,TGTGCCAGCAGCCAACTTACAGGGAGCAATCAGCCCCAGCATTTT
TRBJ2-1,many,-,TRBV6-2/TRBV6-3,CASSYIAWVGEQFF,TGTGCCAGCAGTTACATCGCCTGGGTAGGAGAGCAGTTCTTC
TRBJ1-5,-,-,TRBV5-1,CASSFGTRTAQPQHF,TGCGCCAGCAGCTTCGGGACCCGAACGGCTCAGCCCCAGCATTTT
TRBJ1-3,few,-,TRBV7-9,CASSYRPGPYSGNTIYF,TGTGCCAGCAGTTATCGTCCGGGACCCTACTCTGGAAACACCATATATTTT
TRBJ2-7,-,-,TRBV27,CASSSAGGENYEQYF,TGTGCCAGCAGTTCGGCCGGCGGGGAAAACTACGAGCAGTACTTC
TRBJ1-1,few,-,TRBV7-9,CASSLTLQGGEAFF,TGTGCCAGCAGCTTAACCCTACAGGGAGGTGAAGCTTTCTTT
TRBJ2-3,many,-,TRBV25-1,CASSWPDQAGTQYF,TGTGCCAGCAGTTGGCCCGATCAGGCGGGTACGCAGTATTTT
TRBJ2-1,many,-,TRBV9,CASSRGGGYNEQFF,TGTGCCAGCAGCCGAGGGGGGGGATACAATGAGCAGTTCTTC
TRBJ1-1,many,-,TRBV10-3,CAIRPREDTEAFF,TGTGCCATCCGGCCCAGGGAAGACACTGAAGCTTTCTTT
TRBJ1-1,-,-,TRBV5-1,CASSFVSEGEAFF,TGCGCCAGCAGCTTTGTTTCCGAGGGTGAAGCTTTCTTT
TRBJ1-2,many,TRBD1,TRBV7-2,CASSRFTGQNGYTF,TGTGCCAGCAGCCGATTTACGGGACAGAATGGCTACACCTTC
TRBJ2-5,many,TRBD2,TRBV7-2,CASSPGLARETQYF,TGTGCCAGCAGCCCGGGACTAGCTCGGGAGACCCAGTACTTC
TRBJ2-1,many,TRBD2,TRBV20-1,CSALAGAYNEQFF,TGCAGTGCTCTAGCGGGGGCCTACAATGAGCAGTTCTTC
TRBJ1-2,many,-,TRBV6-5,CASRLLLGSYGYTF,TGTGCCAGCAGGCTCCTTCTGGGGAGCTATGGCTACACCTTC
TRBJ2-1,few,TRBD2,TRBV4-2,CASSPPGLAGGSSYNEQFF,TGTGCCAGCAGCCCTCCGGGACTAGCGGGGGGCAGCTCCTACAATGAGCAGTTCTTC
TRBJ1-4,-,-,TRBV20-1,CSATLTGRLFF,TGCAGTGCTACCTTGACGGGGCGGTTGTTTTTT
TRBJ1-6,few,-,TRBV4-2,CASSQSGIVDPLHF,TGTGCCAGCAGCCAATCAGGGATTGTAGATCCCCTCCACTTT
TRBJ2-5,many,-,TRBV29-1,CSAADGVETQYF,TGCAGCGCGGCAGATGGGGTAGAGACCCAGTACTTC
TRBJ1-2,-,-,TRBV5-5,CASSLAVVDAISTRGYTF,TGTGCCAGCAGCTTGGCGGTCGTCGACGCGATCTCAACCCGCGGCTACACCTTC
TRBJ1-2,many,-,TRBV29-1,CSVEDQGAHYGYTF,TGCAGCGTTGAAGATCAAGGGGCTCACTATGGCTACACCTTC
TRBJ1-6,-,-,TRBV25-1,CASSERPDNSPLHF,TGTGCCAGCAGCGAGCGTCCGGATAATTCACCCCTCCACTTT
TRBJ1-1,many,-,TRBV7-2,CASSTVLNTEAFF,TGTGCCAGCAGCACTGTCCTGAACACTGAAGCTTTCTTT
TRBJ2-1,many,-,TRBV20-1,CSARVFGAEAEQFF,TGCAGTGCTAGAGTATTTGGGGCTGAAGCTGAGCAGTTCTTC